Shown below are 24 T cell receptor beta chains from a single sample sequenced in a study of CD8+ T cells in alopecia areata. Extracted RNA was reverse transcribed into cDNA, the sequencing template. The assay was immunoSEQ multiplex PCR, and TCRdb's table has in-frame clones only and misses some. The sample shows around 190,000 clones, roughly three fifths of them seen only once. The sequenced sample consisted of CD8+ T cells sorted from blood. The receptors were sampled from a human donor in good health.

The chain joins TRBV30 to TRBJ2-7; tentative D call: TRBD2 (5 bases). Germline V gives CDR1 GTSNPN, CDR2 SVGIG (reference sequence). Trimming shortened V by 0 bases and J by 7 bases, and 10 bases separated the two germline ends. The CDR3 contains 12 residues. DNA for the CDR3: TGTGCCTGGAGTGTACTCGGGGATGAGCAGTACTTC. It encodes CAWSVLGDEQYF.

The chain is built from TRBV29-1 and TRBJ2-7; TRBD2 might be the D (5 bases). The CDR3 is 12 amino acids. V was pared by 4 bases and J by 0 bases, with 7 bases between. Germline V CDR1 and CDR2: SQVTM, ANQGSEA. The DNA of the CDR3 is TGCAGCGTTGGAGGGTTCTCCTACGAGCAGTACTTC. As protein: CSVGGFSYEQYF.

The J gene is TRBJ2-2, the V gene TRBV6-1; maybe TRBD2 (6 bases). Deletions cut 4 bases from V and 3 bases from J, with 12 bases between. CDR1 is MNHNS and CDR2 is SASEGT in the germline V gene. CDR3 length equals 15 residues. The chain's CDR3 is CASSGGTYYTGELFF. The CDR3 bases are TGTGCCAGCAGTGGCGGGACTTATTACACCGGGGAGCTGTTTTTT.

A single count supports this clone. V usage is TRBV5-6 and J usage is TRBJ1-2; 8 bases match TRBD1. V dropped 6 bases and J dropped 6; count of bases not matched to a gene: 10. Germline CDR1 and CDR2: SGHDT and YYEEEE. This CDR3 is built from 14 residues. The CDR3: CASTWARGRNGYTF. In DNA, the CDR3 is TGTGCCAGCACCTGGGCCAGGGGGCGGAATGGCTACACCTTC.

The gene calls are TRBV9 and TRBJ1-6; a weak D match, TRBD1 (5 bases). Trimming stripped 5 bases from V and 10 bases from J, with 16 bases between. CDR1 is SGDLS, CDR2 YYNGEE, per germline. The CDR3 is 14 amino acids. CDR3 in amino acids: CASRSGGDGSPLHF. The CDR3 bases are TGTGCCAGCAGGTCAGGAGGGGACGGATCACCCCTCCACTTT.

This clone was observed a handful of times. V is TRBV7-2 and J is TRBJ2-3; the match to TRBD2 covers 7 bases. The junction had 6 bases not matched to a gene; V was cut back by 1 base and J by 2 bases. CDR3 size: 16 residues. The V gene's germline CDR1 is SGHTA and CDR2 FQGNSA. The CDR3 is CASSLEVLASTDTQYF. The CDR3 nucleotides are TGTGCCAGCAGCTTAGAGGTACTAGCGTCCACAGATACGCAGTATTTT.

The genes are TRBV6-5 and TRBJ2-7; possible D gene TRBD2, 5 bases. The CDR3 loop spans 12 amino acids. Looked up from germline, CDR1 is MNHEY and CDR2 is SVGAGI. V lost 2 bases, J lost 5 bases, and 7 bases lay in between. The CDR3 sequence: CASSYTGNEQYF. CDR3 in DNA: TGTGCCAGCAGTTACACGGGAAACGAGCAGTACTTC.

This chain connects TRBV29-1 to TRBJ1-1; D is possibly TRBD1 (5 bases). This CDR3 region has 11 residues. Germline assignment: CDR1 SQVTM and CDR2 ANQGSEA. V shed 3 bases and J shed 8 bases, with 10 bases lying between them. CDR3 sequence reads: CSVDDAGEAFF. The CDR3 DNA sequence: TGCAGCGTTGACGATGCAGGGGAAGCTTTCTTT.

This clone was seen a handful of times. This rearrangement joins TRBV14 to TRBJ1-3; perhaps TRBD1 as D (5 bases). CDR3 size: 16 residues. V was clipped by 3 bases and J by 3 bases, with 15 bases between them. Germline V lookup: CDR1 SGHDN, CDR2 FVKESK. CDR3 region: CASSQPRDLSGNTIYF. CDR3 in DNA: TGTGCCAGCAGCCAGCCCCGGGACCTAAGTGGAAACACCATATATTTT.

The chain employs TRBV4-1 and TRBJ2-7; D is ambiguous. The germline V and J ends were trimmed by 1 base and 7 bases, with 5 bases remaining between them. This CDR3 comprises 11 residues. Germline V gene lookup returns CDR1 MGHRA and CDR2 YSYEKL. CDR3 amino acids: CASSQGREQYF. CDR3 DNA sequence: TGCGCCAGCAGCCAAGGCCGGGAGCAGTACTTC.

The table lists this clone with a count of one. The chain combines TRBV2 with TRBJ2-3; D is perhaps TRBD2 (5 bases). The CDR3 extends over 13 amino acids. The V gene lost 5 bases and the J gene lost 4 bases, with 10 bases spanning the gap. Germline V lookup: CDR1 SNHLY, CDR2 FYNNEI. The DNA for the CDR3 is TGTGCCAGCAGTTACGAGGGCGCAGATACGCAGTATTTT. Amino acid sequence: CASSYEGADTQYF. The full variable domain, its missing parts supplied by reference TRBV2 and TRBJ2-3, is EPEVTQTPSHQVTQMGQEVILRCVPISNHLYFYWYRQILGQKVEFLVSFYNNEISEKSEIFDDQFSVERPDGSNFTLKIRSTKLEDSAMYFCASSYEGADTQYFGPGTRLTVL.

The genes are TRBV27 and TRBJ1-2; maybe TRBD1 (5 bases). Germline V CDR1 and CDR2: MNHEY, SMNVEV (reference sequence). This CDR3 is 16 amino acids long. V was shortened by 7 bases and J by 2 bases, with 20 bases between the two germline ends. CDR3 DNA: TGTGCCAGCAAGTCGGGGGTAACCCTGGGGAACTATGGCTACACCTTC. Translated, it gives CASKSGVTLGNYGYTF.

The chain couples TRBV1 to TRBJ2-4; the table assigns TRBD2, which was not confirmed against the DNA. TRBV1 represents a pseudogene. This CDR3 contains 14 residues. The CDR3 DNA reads TGCACCAGGCGGGGGGGCCAGGCCAAAAACATTCAGTACTTC. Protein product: CTRRGGQAKNIQYF.

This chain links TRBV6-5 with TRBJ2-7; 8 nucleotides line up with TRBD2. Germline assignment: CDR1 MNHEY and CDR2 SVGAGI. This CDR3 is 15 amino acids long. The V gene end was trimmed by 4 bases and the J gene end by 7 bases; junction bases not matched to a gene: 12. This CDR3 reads CASSSSRGGLREQYF. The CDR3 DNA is TGTGCCAGCAGTTCCTCTCGGGGGGGGCTAAGGGAGCAGTACTTC.

CDR3 nucleotides: TGTGCCAGCAGCCCCCGCCCGGATTACAATGAGCAGTTCTTC. It specifies CASSPRPDYNEQFF. This chain links TRBV9 with TRBJ2-1; unclear D gene. V lost 4 bases to trimming and J lost 4 bases, with 12 bases between them. There are 14 residues in the CDR3. The V gene's germline CDR1 is SGDLS and CDR2 YYNGEE. The complete variable domain, with remaining parts taken from reference TRBV9 and TRBJ2-1, reads DSGVTQTPKHLITATGQRVTLRCSPRSGDLSVYWYQQSLDQGLQFLIQYYNGEERAKGNILERFSAQQFPDLHSELNLSSLELGDSALYFCASSPRPDYNEQFFGPGTRLTVL.

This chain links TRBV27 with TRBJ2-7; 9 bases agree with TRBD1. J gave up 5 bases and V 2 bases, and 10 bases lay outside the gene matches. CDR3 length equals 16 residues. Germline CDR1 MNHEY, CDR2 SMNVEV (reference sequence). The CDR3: CASSLTPGTGSHEQYF. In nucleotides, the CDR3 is TGTGCCAGCAGTTTAACCCCCGGGACAGGGTCCCACGAGCAGTACTTC.

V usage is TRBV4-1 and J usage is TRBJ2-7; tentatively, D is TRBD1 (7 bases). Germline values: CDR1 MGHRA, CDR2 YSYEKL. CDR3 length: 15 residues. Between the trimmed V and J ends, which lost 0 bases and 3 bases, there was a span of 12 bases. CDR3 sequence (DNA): TGCGCCAGCAGCCAAGAAGGGCAGGGGGGCTACGAGCAGTACTTC. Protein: CASSQEGQGGYEQYF.

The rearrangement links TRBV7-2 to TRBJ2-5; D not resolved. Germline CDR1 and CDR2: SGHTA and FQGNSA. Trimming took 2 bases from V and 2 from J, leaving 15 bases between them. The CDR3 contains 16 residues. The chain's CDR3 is CASSLRSPKRQETQYF. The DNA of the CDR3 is TGTGCCAGCAGCTTAAGGTCACCCAAGCGTCAAGAGACCCAGTACTTC.

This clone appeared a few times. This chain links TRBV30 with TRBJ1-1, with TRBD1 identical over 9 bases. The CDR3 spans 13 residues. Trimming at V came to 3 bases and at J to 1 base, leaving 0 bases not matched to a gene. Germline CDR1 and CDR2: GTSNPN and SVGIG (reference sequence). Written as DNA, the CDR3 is TGTGCCTGGAGGACAGGGGGGAACACTGAAGCTTTCTTT. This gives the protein CAWRTGGNTEAFF.

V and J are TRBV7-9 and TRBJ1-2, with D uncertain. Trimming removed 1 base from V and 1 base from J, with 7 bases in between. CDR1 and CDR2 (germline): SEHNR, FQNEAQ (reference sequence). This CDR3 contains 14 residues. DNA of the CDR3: TGTGCCAGCAGCTTAGGGGAGGTTAACTATGGCTACACCTTC. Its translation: CASSLGEVNYGYTF.

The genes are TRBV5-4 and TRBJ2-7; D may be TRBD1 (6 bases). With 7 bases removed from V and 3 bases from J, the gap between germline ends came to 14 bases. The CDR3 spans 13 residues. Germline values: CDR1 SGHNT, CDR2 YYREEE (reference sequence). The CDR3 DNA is TGTGCCAGCGGCCACGGGACACACTACGAGCAGTACTTC. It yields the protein CASGHGTHYEQYF. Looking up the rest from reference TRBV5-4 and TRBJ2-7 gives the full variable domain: ETGVTQSPTHLIKTRGQQVTLRCSSQSGHNTVSWYQQALGQGPQFIFQYYREEENGRGNFPPRFSGLQFPNYSSELNVNALELDDSALYLCASGHGTHYEQYFGPGTRLTVT.

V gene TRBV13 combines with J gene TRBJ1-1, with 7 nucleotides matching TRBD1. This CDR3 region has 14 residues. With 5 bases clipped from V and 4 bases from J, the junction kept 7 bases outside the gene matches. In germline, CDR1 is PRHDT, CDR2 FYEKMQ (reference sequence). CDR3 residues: CASSTRQGGTEAFF. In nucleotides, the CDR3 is TGTGCCAGCAGCACTCGACAGGGTGGCACTGAAGCTTTCTTT.

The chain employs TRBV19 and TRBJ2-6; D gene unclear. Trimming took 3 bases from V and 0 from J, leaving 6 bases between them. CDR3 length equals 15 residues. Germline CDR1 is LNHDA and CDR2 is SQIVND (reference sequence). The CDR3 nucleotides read TGTGCCAGTAGTATCGAAGGCTCTGGGGCCAACGTCCTGACTTTC. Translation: CASSIEGSGANVLTF.

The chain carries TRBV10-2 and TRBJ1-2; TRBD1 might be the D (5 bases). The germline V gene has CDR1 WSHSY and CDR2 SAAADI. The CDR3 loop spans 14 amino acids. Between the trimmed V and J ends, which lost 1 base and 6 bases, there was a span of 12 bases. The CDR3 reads CASSELGLRDGYTF. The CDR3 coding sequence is TGCGCCAGCAGTGAGTTGGGACTGAGAGATGGCTACACCTTC.